Each of the 21 T cell receptor beta chains below was sequenced from the same sample in a study of blood T cell repertoires in COVID-19. Assay used: immunoSEQ multiplex PCR; TCRdb lists only in-frame clones, some missing. The data contain 340,000 or so clones, about nine tenths of them seen just once; the ten biggest clones take up 1%. The sequenced sample consisted of peripheral blood. The source is a man aged 45-65 years with active or convalescent COVID-19.

The chain has TRBV7-8 and TRBJ2-1, with D tentatively TRBD2 (6 bases). The CDR3 is 17 amino acids. CDR1 and CDR2 (germline): SGHVS, FQNEAQ. Trimming stripped 0 bases from V and 6 bases from J, with 18 bases between. The CDR3 DNA is TGTGCCAGCAGCTTAGCTTTAGCGGCAGACCTCCTCAATGAGCAGTTCTTC. Protein sequence: CASSLALAADLLNEQFF.

The CDR3, as DNA: TGTGCCACCAGCAGAGACAGTAATGAAAAACTGTTTTTT. Translating gives CATSRDSNEKLFF. The chain links TRBV15 to TRBJ1-4; D not resolved. The V and J ends lost 0 bases and 4 bases respectively, with 3 bases between them. Per the germline V gene, CDR1 is LNHNV and CDR2 is YYDKDF (reference sequence). The CDR3 contains 13 residues. The whole variable domain, filled in from reference TRBV15 and TRBJ1-4, reads DAMVIQNPRYQVTQFGKPVTLSCSQTLNHNVMYWYQQKSSQAPKLLFHYYDKDFNNEADTPDNFQSRRPNTSFCFLDIRSPGLGDTAMYLCATSRDSNEKLFFGSGTQLSVL.

In this sample, this clone turned up a few times. This rearrangement joins TRBV28 to TRBJ1-6, with 7 bases lining up with TRBD1. Germline V lookup: CDR1 MDHEN, CDR2 SYDVKM. V was clipped by 5 bases and J by 6 bases; unmatched bases: 7. The CDR3 covers 15 residues. The CDR3 region has the DNA TGTGCCAGCAGTGCAAGGACAGGACGTAATTCACCCCTCCACTTT. Protein sequence: CASSARTGRNSPLHF.

The V call is TRBV19, the J call TRBJ1-5; 8 bases align to TRBD1. V lost 1 base and J lost 6; bases outside the gene matches: 5. The germline CDR1 and CDR2 sequences are LNHDA and SQIVND (reference sequence). This CDR3 spans 15 amino acids. Here the CDR3 reads CASSIGQGAGQPQHF. For the CDR3, the DNA is TGTGCCAGTAGTATAGGGCAGGGGGCGGGTCAGCCCCAGCATTTT. Supplemented by reference TRBV19 and TRBJ1-5, the full variable domain reads DGGITQSPKYLFRKEGQNVTLSCEQNLNHDAMYWYRQDPGQGLRLIYYSQIVNDFQKGDIAEGYSVSREKKESFPLTVTSAQKNPTAFYLCASSIGQGAGQPQHFGDGTRLSIL.

This clone was counted many times. The chain recombines TRBV5-1 with TRBJ2-7; weak D call: TRBD1 (6 bases). V was trimmed by 4 bases and J by 3 bases, leaving 11 bases between them. This CDR3 spans 13 amino acids. Germline assignment: CDR1 SGHRS and CDR2 YFSETQ. CDR3 residues: CASSADSFYEQYF. CDR3 DNA: TGCGCCAGCAGCGCGGACAGTTTCTACGAGCAGTACTTC.

The CDR3: CASSLGQMFNTEAFF. The CDR3 coding sequence is TGCGCCAGCAGCTTGGGACAGATGTTTAACACTGAAGCTTTCTTT. The chain links TRBV5-1 to TRBJ1-1, with D perhaps matching TRBD1 (5 bases). V was trimmed by 0 bases and J by 2 bases, leaving 11 bases between them. The CDR3 is 15 amino acids. Germline V gives CDR1 SGHRS, CDR2 YFSETQ. Filled out from reference TRBV5-1 and TRBJ1-1, the complete variable domain reads KAGVTQTPRYLIKTRGQQVTLSCSPISGHRSVSWYQQTPGQGLQFLFEYFSETQRNKGNFPGRFSGRQFSNSRSEMNVSTLELGDSALYLCASSLGQMFNTEAFFGQGTRLTVV.

The chain combines TRBV19 with TRBJ1-4; the D gene is possibly TRBD1 (5 bases). CDR1 LNHDA and CDR2 SQIVND come from the germline V gene (reference sequence). With 5 bases removed from V and 5 bases from J, the gap between germline ends came to 15 bases. There are 15 residues in the CDR3. The CDR3 loop is CASSLDRPENEKLFF. The CDR3 nucleotides are TGTGCCAGTAGTCTTGACAGACCCGAAAATGAAAAACTGTTTTTT.

This CDR3 reads CASSVVAGNEQFF. Written as DNA, the CDR3 is TGTGCCAGCAGCGTAGTAGCCGGGAATGAGCAGTTCTTC. V and J are TRBV9 and TRBJ2-1; D not resolved. Trimming removed 0 bases at V and 7 bases at J, with 8 bases between. Germline V gene data show CDR1 as SGDLS and CDR2 as YYNGEE. This CDR3 has 13 amino acids. The full variable domain, completed using reference TRBV9 and TRBJ2-1, is DSGVTQTPKHLITATGQRVTLRCSPRSGDLSVYWYQQSLDQGLQFLIQYYNGEERAKGNILERFSAQQFPDLHSELNLSSLELGDSALYFCASSVVAGNEQFFGPGTRLTVL.

Here the CDR3 reads CAWSDRFYSPLHF. In DNA, the CDR3 is TGTGCCTGGAGTGACAGATTTTATTCACCCCTCCACTTT. J is TRBJ1-6 and V is TRBV30, with D hard to call. From germline, CDR1 is GTSNPN and CDR2 SVGIG (reference sequence). The CDR3 length is 13 residues. Trimming left V 1 base short and J 8 bases short, with 9 bases between.

The rearrangement joins TRBV5-1 to TRBJ2-3, with 9 nucleotides matching TRBD2. The CDR3 totals 16 residues. Trimming at V came to 6 bases and at J to 7 bases, leaving 15 bases not matched to a gene. The germline CDR1 and CDR2 sequences are SGHRS and YFSETQ. In DNA form, the CDR3 reads TGCGCCAGCACCCCCTACATTGCGGGAGGGCCAAATACGCAGTATTTT. It is translated as CASTPYIAGGPNTQYF.

The V call is TRBV18, the J call TRBJ2-1; possible D gene TRBD2, 6 bases. V lost 4 bases, J lost 6 bases, and 16 bases lay in between. Germline CDR1 reads KGHSH; CDR2 reads LQKENI. This CDR3 has 15 residues. The CDR3 DNA sequence: TGTGCCAGCTCACAGGGCCGACGGGGGTTCAATGAGCAGTTCTTC. Translation gives CASSQGRRGFNEQFF. The full variable domain, completed using reference TRBV18 and TRBJ2-1, is NAGVMQNPRHLVRRRGQEARLRCSPMKGHSHVYWYRQLPEEGLKFMVYLQKENIIDESGMPKERFSAEFPKEGPSILRIQQVVRGDSAAYFCASSQGRRGFNEQFFGPGTRLTVL.

The V and J genes are TRBV3-1 (or the pseudogene TRBV3-2) and TRBJ1-6; the D gene is possibly TRBD1 (6 bases). The CDR3 extends over 16 amino acids. Trimming pared 0 bases from V and 9 bases from J, leaving 15 bases between. Per germline, CDR1 LGHDT and CDR2 YNNKEL (reference sequence). Here the CDR3 reads CASSQEGAGTFSPLHF. The CDR3 DNA reads TGTGCCAGCAGCCAAGAGGGGGCTGGGACCTTTTCACCCCTCCACTTT.

The rearrangement joins TRBV3-1 (or the pseudogene TRBV3-2) to TRBJ1-6; no firm D call. The CDR3 is made up of 13 amino acids. Trimming took 8 bases from V and 4 from J, leaving 9 bases between them. CDR1 LGHDT and CDR2 YNNKEL come from the germline V gene (reference sequence). The CDR3 sequence: CASLGDYNSPLHF. CDR3 in DNA: TGTGCCAGCCTCGGAGATTATAATTCACCCCTCCACTTT.

CDR3 region: CASSYQGLAGAGANVLTF. As DNA, the CDR3 is TGTGCCAGCAGTTACCAGGGACTAGCGGGAGCTGGGGCCAACGTCCTGACTTTC. The chain couples TRBV28 to TRBJ2-6; 14 bases are shared with TRBD2. Germline trimming cut 4 bases from V and 2 bases from J; bases unmatched to any gene: 4. Germline V CDR1 and CDR2: MDHEN, SYDVKM. The CDR3 covers 18 residues. Variable domain in full (rest from reference TRBV28 and TRBJ2-6): DVKVTQSSRYLVKRTGEKVFLECVQDMDHENMFWYRQDPGLGLRLIYFSYDVKMKEKGDIPEGYSVSREKKERFSLILESASTNQTSMYLCASSYQGLAGAGANVLTFGAGSRLTVL.

The V gene is TRBV5-1, the J gene TRBJ2-5, with TRBD2 identical over 9 bases. In germline, CDR1 is SGHRS, CDR2 YFSETQ. There are 13 residues in the CDR3. V lost 4 bases to trimming and J lost 4 bases; unmatched junction nucleotides: 2. The CDR3 DNA is TGCGCCAGCAGCCCACTAGCGGGAGAGACCCAGTACTTC. This encodes CASSPLAGETQYF.

The V and J genes are TRBV30 and TRBJ2-3; a weak D match, TRBD1 (5 bases). The germline V gene encodes CDR1 GTSNPN and CDR2 SVGIG (reference sequence). The V and J ends lost 1 base and 0 bases respectively, with 11 bases between them. The CDR3 consists of 15 residues. In DNA, the CDR3 is TGTGCCTGGAGTGCAGGGCGACCAAGCACAGATACGCAGTATTTT. It is translated as CAWSAGRPSTDTQYF.

This sequence joins TRBV15 and TRBJ2-4; D call uncertain. Germline CDR1 reads LNHNV; CDR2 reads YYDKDF (reference sequence). This CDR3 spans 13 amino acids. Trimming left V 6 bases short and J 3 bases short, with 9 bases between. The CDR3 region has the DNA TGTGCCACCAGATTCGCAGGCAAAAACATTCAGTACTTC. Amino acids: CATRFAGKNIQYF. Supplemented by reference TRBV15 and TRBJ2-4, the full variable domain reads DAMVIQNPRYQVTQFGKPVTLSCSQTLNHNVMYWYQQKSSQAPKLLFHYYDKDFNNEADTPDNFQSRRPNTSFCFLDIRSPGLGDTAMYLCATRFAGKNIQYFGAGTRLSVL.

The chain uses TRBV4-3 and TRBJ1-1; D is possibly TRBD1 (6 bases). Germline-derived CDR1 and CDR2 are LGHNA and YSLEER. The CDR3 covers 15 residues. V was clipped by 0 bases and J by 4 bases, with 12 bases between them. The CDR3 sequence: CASSQDWGRSTEAFF. The CDR3 DNA is TGCGCCAGCAGCCAAGATTGGGGGCGGAGCACTGAAGCTTTCTTT.

The gene calls are TRBV4-1 and TRBJ1-1; D is unclear. The germline gives CDR1 MGHRA, CDR2 YSYEKL. V lost 4 bases to trimming and J lost 7 bases, with 16 bases between them. The CDR3 consists of 14 residues. The CDR3 DNA reads TGCGCCAGCAGCCCGAGGGAGGGAACCGTTGAAGCTTTCTTT. Its translation: CASSPREGTVEAFF.

The J gene is TRBJ2-1, the V gene TRBV7-2; 8 bases are shared with TRBD2. Trimming removed 6 bases from V and 10 bases from J; junction bases left unmatched: 8. CDR3 size: 13 residues. Germline CDR1 is SGHTA and CDR2 is FQGNSA. As DNA, the CDR3 is TGTGCCAGCAGTTCGGGACTAGGGATCGAGCAGTTCTTC. Protein: CASSSGLGIEQFF.

The chain combines TRBV29-1 with TRBJ2-7, with 8 bases that match TRBD1. CDR1 is SQVTM, CDR2 ANQGSEA, per germline. Trimming at V came to 6 bases and at J to 7 bases, leaving 8 bases not matched to a gene. The CDR3 has 12 amino acids. The CDR3: CSVARTGREQYF. In nucleotides, the CDR3 is TGCAGCGTCGCCCGGACAGGGAGGGAGCAGTACTTC.